The present T cell receptor (beta chain) was sequenced within a study of STAT5B mutations in CD4+ large granular lymphocyte leukemia. Study results and caveats: Top patient clones used TRBV06 genes more often: 8/27 versus 2/35 in controls.

The germline V gene encodes CDR1 SGHNT and CDR2 YENEEA. The length of the CDR3 is 14 residues. Germline trimming cut 1 base from V and 6 bases from J; bases unmatched to any gene: 0. Healthy controls were blood donor buffy coats. As handled by the study authors: A productive frequency of 2.59 x 10-5 was the lowest detectable. Profiled with immunoSEQ multiplex PCR; TCRdb holds only in-frame clones, not every one. Clone size and the V and J calls come from that table; the DNA yielded D and trimming. Of around 35,000 clones in the sample, about two thirds were seen once. With respect to this clone: No antigen is known for it.

The chain links TRBV11-3 to TRBJ2-7; 13 bases agree with TRBD2. The receptor was derived from a human donor in good health. Sequenced material: CD4+ T cells from blood buffy coats. The CDR3 nucleotides are TGTGCCAGCAGCTTAGGACTAGCGGGGGGCGAGCAGTACTTC. Its translation is CASSLGLAGGEQYF.